This T cell receptor (beta chain) emerged from a study of blood T cell repertoires in COVID-19 (dated by TCRdb to the early 2020s). For the study in its entirety: The collaborator samples originated in the United States, Italy and Spain and spanned the acute and convalescent phases of COVID-19. Sample metadata almost always included a de-identified subject ID, COVID-19 status, age in years and sex. Samples came from the ongoing ImmuneRACE study (first 160 participants) plus 1,254 subjects from 6 global collaborators. The dataset comprised deeply sampled blood TCRbeta repertoires from subjects exposed to, actively infected with, or recovered from COVID-19. A freely available public database, intended as a resource for researchers studying the immune response to SARS-CoV-2, is where the repertoires were released. HLA class I and class II types, where available, came from metadata supplied by the sample provider rather than from assay-based typing. The material from the prospective study consisted of cDNA or gDNA derived from T cells, B-cell-depleted T cells, or PBMCs. On the study overall, not on this receptor specifically: How much clinical and demographic metadata was included differed by source and by participant, and the metadata was provided uncurated.

The CDR3 holds 15 amino acids from the cysteine to the phenylalanine. Of all the DNA, just the CDR3 is kept, 45 bases in frame from base 1. The V end loses 0 bases and the J end loses 6 bases, and a stretch of 15 bases separates them. Based on the germline V gene (reference sequence), the CDR1 and CDR2 sequences are GTSNPN and SVGIG. This clone was recorded only once. Its antigen is unknown. No base-level quality is on record; no much larger clone is a single base apart. One collaborating source in Seattle enrolled patients during active infection and followed them longitudinally through the course of disease. The collaborating institutions used their own protocols to collect whole blood in K2EDTA tubes. For TCRbeta analysis, collaborator samples were shipped as frozen whole blood, as isolated PBMCs, or as DNA extracted from either sample type. The immunoSEQ Assay, a bias-controlled multiplex PCR, was used to amplify TCRbeta CDR3 regions from genomic DNA. The study's own analysis went as follows. Within the assay, amplification of reference gene primers was used to estimate how many nucleated cells each sample contained. Sequence reads were collapsed and filtered to measure the absolute abundance of every unique TCRbeta CDR3 rearrangement. For each sample, productive Simpson clonality was calculated by taking the square root of Simpson's diversity index across productive rearrangements. TCRdb holds this immuneACCESS table with in-frame rearrangements only. Some clones are missing; in checked studies, unresolved V genes explain under half, and the rest has no known cause. Clone size and V and J calls were adopted from that table, with D and trimming inferred from the DNA. The sample profile shows 150,000 to 200,000 clones; 80% to 90% of them were found once. Jointly, the top ten make up roughly 15% of the sample.

Sequencing input: peripheral blood. The chain employs TRBV30 and TRBJ2-1; TRBD2 could be the D gene, as 6 bases match. This TCR came from a woman aged 70-85 years with COVID-19, enrolled during active disease. The CDR3 protein: CAWSVPRGLGNEQFF. The nucleotide sequence is given as TGTGCCTGGAGTGTGCCTCGGGGGTTAGGCAATGAGCAGTTCTTC.